This T cell receptor (beta chain) was profiled in a study of cytomegalovirus exposure and HLA in healthy donors. General study findings and limits: TCR beta V segments were, for the most part, productive about 87% or about 30% of the time in an earlier analysis. Sequencing probably produced one cluster of sequence variants that were highly shared.

With 7 bases clipped from V and 3 bases from J, the junction kept 8 bases outside the gene matches. CDR3 length: 15 residues. Germline V lookup: CDR1 SEHNR, CDR2 FQNEAQ (reference sequence). The PCR contained 60 Vbeta and 13 Jbeta primers. Original processing methods: Unique TCR beta chains totaled about 73 million in a later count, with around 11 million of them shared. Sequencing was performed with immunoSEQ multiplex PCR; in TCRdb, only in-frame clones are kept and a portion is missing. The D gene and trimming were derived from the DNA, and the V and J assignments and clone size from that table. The sample shows approximately 140,000 clones, about 80% of them seen only once. This clone was found a few times. Its antigen is not known.

The sample comprised PBMCs. V gene TRBV7-9 combines with J gene TRBJ2-7; 11 positions agree with TRBD2. The receptor's source is a male donor in good health and CMV-seropositive. The CDR3 nucleotides are TGTGCCAGCACCCGGGGACTAGCGGAATTCTACGAGCAGTACTTC. Translated: CASTRGLAEFYEQYF. Filled out from reference TRBV7-9 and TRBJ2-7, the complete variable domain reads DTGVSQNPRHKITKRGQNVTFRCDPISEHNRLYWYRQTLGQGPEFLTYFQNEAQLEKSRLLSDRFSAERPKGSFSTLEIQRTEQGDSAMYLCASTRGLAEFYEQYFGPGTRLTVT.